These 18 T cell receptor beta chains came from one sample sequenced in a study of cytotoxic CD8 clonotypes in ibrutinib-treated CLL. The assay was immunoSEQ multiplex PCR, and TCRdb's table has in-frame clones only and misses some. Altogether approximately 32,000 clones are present, about 70% being singletons, with the ten largest covering about 30%. The material was PBMCs, obtained before ibrutinib treatment. The receptors originated from a human donor with chronic lymphocytic leukemia.

The CDR3 DNA is TGTGCCAGCCAGGGTAAAGAGGCAGATACGCAGTATTTT. Protein: CASQGKEADTQYF. The chain is built from TRBV28 and TRBJ2-3, with D maybe TRBD1 (5 bases). Germline-derived CDR1 and CDR2 are MDHEN and SYDVKM. This CDR3 has 13 amino acids. V dropped 8 bases and J dropped 4 bases, with 13 bases sitting between them. The full variable domain, completed using reference TRBV28 and TRBJ2-3, is DVKVTQSSRYLVKRTGEKVFLECVQDMDHENMFWYRQDPGLGLRLIYFSYDVKMKEKGDIPEGYSVSREKKERFSLILESASTNQTSMYLCASQGKEADTQYFGPGTRLTVL.

The chain is built from TRBV7-3 and TRBJ2-1; 10 bases fit TRBD2. The CDR3 sequence is 17 residues long. Germline V gives CDR1 SGHTA, CDR2 FQGTGA. The V segment lost 0 bases and the J segment 6 bases; nucleotides outside the gene matches: 8. CDR3 sequence: CASSLTSASGSGNEQFF. The CDR3 DNA is TGTGCCAGCAGCTTAACGTCGGCTAGCGGGAGCGGCAATGAGCAGTTCTTC.

The J gene is TRBJ1-5, the V gene TRBV7-8, with 7 bases lining up with TRBD1. The CDR3 runs to 17 residues. Losses at the gene ends were 2 bases for V and 2 bases for J; bases not matched to a gene: 9. CDR1 and CDR2 (germline): SGHVS, FQNEAQ. The DNA of the CDR3 is TGTGCCAGCAGCTTATTTGTGACAGGGTTGGGCAATCAGCCCCAGCATTTT. Translated, it gives CASSLFVTGLGNQPQHF.

This chain uses TRBV19 with TRBJ1-3; tentative D call: TRBD1 (5 bases). CDR1 is LNHDA and CDR2 is SQIVND in the germline V gene (reference sequence). This CDR3 contains 14 residues. Trimming shortened V by 3 bases and J by 1 base, and 7 bases separated the two germline ends. CDR3 amino acids: CASSIGASGNTIYF. DNA of the CDR3: TGTGCCAGTAGTATCGGGGCTTCTGGAAACACCATATATTTT.

The chain recombines TRBV18 with TRBJ1-2; TRBD1 aligns across 10 bases. The CDR3 extends over 14 amino acids. Germline V CDR1 and CDR2: KGHSH, LQKENI. V shed 2 bases and J 4 bases; nucleotides not matched to a gene: 1. The CDR3 coding sequence is TGTGCCAGCTCACCAGACAGGGGGCTCTATGGCTACACCTTC. Protein sequence: CASSPDRGLYGYTF.

The sample holds one count of this clone. V gene TRBV19 combines with J gene TRBJ1-1, with unresolved D. There are 11 residues in the CDR3. Germline loops: CDR1 LNHDA, CDR2 SQIVND (reference sequence). Trimming pared 6 bases from V and 5 bases from J, leaving 7 bases between. CDR3 protein: CASRFGTEAFF. CDR3 DNA sequence: TGTGCCAGTAGGTTTGGTACTGAAGCTTTCTTT.

The V call is TRBV19, the J call TRBJ1-1, with 11 bases lining up with TRBD1. V lost 5 bases, J lost 5 bases, and 7 bases stayed unmatched. Germline CDR1 reads LNHDA; CDR2 reads SQIVND (reference sequence). The CDR3 covers 15 residues. CDR3 amino acids: CASSPSDRGPTEAFF. The CDR3 coding sequence is TGTGCCAGTAGTCCGTCGGACAGGGGGCCTACTGAAGCTTTCTTT. Combining the CDR3 with reference TRBV19 and TRBJ1-1 gives the whole variable domain DGGITQSPKYLFRKEGQNVTLSCEQNLNHDAMYWYRQDPGQGLRLIYYSQIVNDFQKGDIAEGYSVSREKKESFPLTVTSAQKNPTAFYLCASSPSDRGPTEAFFGQGTRLTVV.

The V gene is TRBV29-1, the J gene TRBJ2-3; D is ambiguous. Trimming removed 5 bases from V and 2 bases from J, with 11 bases in between. CDR1 is SQVTM, CDR2 ANQGSEA, per germline. The CDR3 has 13 residues. CDR3 sequence reads: CSVRVPPTDTQYF. In DNA, the CDR3 is TGCAGCGTTAGAGTTCCCCCCACAGATACGCAGTATTTT.

The chain joins TRBV2 to TRBJ2-7, with TRBD1 identical over 11 bases. The CDR3 length is 15 residues. CDR1 is SNHLY, CDR2 FYNNEI, per germline. Trimming cost V 6 bases and J 2 bases; bases outside gene matches: 6. The CDR3: CASRRPGQGAYEQYF. CDR3 in DNA: TGTGCCAGCAGGCGACCGGGACAGGGGGCCTACGAGCAGTACTTC.

The chain links TRBV9 to TRBJ1-3; a weak D match, TRBD1 (5 bases). With 6 bases removed from V and 0 bases from J, the gap between germline ends came to 16 bases. Germline CDR1 and CDR2: SGDLS and YYNGEE. This CDR3 has 16 residues. The CDR3: CASTAGDPVSGNTIYF. CDR3 coding DNA: TGTGCCAGCACCGCCGGGGACCCGGTCTCTGGAAACACCATATATTTT.

This clone was detected only a few times. J is TRBJ1-1 and V is TRBV11-2, with unresolved D. The V end lost 1 base, the J end lost 0 bases, and 3 bases lay between the germline ends. From germline, CDR1 is SGHAT and CDR2 FQNNGV. The CDR3 is 13 residues long. The CDR3 DNA follows: TGTGCCAGCAGCTTAGCCCTGAACACTGAAGCTTTCTTT. Protein sequence: CASSLALNTEAFF.

The V call is TRBV5-1, the J call TRBJ2-3; the D gene is possibly TRBD2 (5 bases). The CDR3 spans 13 residues. Germline assignment: CDR1 SGHRS and CDR2 YFSETQ. V lost 3 bases, J lost 3 bases, and 8 bases lay in between. For the CDR3, the DNA is TGCGCCAGCAGCTATGGGGAGACAGATACGCAGTATTTT. Translating gives CASSYGETDTQYF.

This clone was recorded once. The chain links TRBV7-2 to TRBJ2-5; 8 positions agree with TRBD2. This CDR3 has 15 residues. J gave up 2 bases and V 3 bases, and 5 bases lay outside the gene matches. In germline, CDR1 is SGHTA, CDR2 FQGNSA. As DNA, the CDR3 is TGTGCCAGCAGCTTTGGGGGCGGGAGGCAAGAGACCCAGTACTTC. Its translation is CASSFGGGRQETQYF.

The chain joins TRBV5-1 to TRBJ2-3, with TRBD1 identical over 9 bases. Germline assignment: CDR1 SGHRS and CDR2 YFSETQ. Trimming removed 4 bases from V and 5 bases from J; junction bases left unmatched: 8. CDR3 length equals 15 residues. CDR3 sequence: CASSDGTGRGDTQYF. The CDR3 region has the DNA TGCGCCAGCAGCGACGGGACAGGGAGGGGAGATACGCAGTATTTT.

This clone was seen once. The chain recombines TRBV6-5 with TRBJ2-7; 9 nucleotides align to TRBD1. Germline assignment: CDR1 MNHEY and CDR2 SVGAGI. V shed 2 bases, J shed 4 bases, and the junction held 3 bases outside the gene matches. This CDR3 is built from 14 residues. The CDR3 bases are TGTGCCAGCAGTTACCATGGACAGGGGTACGAGCAGTACTTC. Its protein product is CASSYHGQGYEQYF.

The genes are TRBV27 and TRBJ2-2; D not certain. Germline values: CDR1 MNHEY, CDR2 SMNVEV (reference sequence). This CDR3 spans 13 amino acids. The V end lost 6 bases, the J end lost 4 bases, and 9 bases lay between the germline ends. The CDR3 protein is CASSRWGTGELFF. The CDR3, as DNA: TGTGCCAGCAGCCGGTGGGGCACCGGGGAGCTGTTTTTT.

This clone was seen more than once but under ten times. The chain couples TRBV9 to TRBJ2-5; 8 positions match TRBD2. V shed 4 bases and J 2 bases; nucleotides not matched to a gene: 4. Germline assignment: CDR1 SGDLS and CDR2 YYNGEE. The CDR3 length is 14 residues. The CDR3 DNA reads TGTGCCAGCAGCACGGGAGGGTCGCAAGAGACCCAGTACTTC. This translates into CASSTGGSQETQYF. Full variable domain (outside the CDR3, taken from reference TRBV9 and TRBJ2-5): DSGVTQTPKHLITATGQRVTLRCSPRSGDLSVYWYQQSLDQGLQFLIQYYNGEERAKGNILERFSAQQFPDLHSELNLSSLELGDSALYFCASSTGGSQETQYFGPGTRLLVL.

V usage is TRBV7-3 and J usage is TRBJ2-2, with D perhaps TRBD2 (6 bases). V was clipped by 2 bases and J by 6 bases, with 13 bases between them. The CDR3 covers 15 residues. Germline V gives CDR1 SGHTA, CDR2 FQGTGA. Here the CDR3 DNA reads TGTGCCAGCAGCTTATTTCGACTAGACGCCGGGGAGCTGTTTTTT. Protein: CASSLFRLDAGELFF.